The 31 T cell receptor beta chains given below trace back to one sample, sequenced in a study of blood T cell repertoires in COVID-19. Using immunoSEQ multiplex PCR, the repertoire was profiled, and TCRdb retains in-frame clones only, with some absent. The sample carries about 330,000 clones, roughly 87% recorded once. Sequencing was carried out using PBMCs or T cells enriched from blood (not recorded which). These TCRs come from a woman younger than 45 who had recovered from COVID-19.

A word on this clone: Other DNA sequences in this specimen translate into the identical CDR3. The CDR3 here is CSVELAGEETQYF. In DNA form, the CDR3 reads TGCAGCGTTGAACTAGCGGGGGAAGAGACCCAGTACTTC. The chain carries TRBV29-1 and TRBJ2-5; 10 nucleotides match TRBD2. J lost 3 bases, V lost 2 bases, and 0 bases had no gene match. CDR3 length: 13 residues. Germline CDR1 reads SQVTM; CDR2 reads ANQGSEA.

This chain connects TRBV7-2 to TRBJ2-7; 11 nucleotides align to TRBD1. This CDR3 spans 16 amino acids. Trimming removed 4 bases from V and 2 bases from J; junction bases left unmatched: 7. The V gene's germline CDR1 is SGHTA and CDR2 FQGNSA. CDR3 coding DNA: TGTGCCAGCAGCTGGGTCGGACAGGGGGCACCCTACGAGCAGTACTTC. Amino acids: CASSWVGQGAPYEQYF.

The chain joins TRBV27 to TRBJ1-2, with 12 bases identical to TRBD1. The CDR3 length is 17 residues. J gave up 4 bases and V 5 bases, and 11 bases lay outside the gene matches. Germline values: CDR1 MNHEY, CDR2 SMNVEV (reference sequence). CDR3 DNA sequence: TGTGCCAGCAGTCGAACCGGGACAGGGGGCGGAAGCTATGGCTACACCTTC. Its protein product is CASSRTGTGGGSYGYTF.

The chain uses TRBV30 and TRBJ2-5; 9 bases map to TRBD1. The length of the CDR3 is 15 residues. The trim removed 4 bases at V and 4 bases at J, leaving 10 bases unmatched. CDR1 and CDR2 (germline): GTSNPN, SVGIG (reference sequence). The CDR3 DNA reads TGTGCCTGGACTACTCCGACAGGGGGGTCAGAGACCCAGTACTTC. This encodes CAWTTPTGGSETQYF. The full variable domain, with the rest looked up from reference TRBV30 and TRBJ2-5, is SQTIHQWPATLVQPVGSPLSLECTVEGTSNPNLYWYRQAAGRGLQLLFYSVGIGQISSEVPQNLSASRPQDRQFILSSKKLLLSDSGFYLCAWTTPTGGSETQYFGPGTRLLVL.

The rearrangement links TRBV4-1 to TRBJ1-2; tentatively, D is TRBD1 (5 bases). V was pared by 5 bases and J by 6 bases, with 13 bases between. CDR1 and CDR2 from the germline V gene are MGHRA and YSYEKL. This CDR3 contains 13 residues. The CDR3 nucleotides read TGCGCCAGCAGCATGAATGGGGCGAATGGCTACACCTTC. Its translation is CASSMNGANGYTF.

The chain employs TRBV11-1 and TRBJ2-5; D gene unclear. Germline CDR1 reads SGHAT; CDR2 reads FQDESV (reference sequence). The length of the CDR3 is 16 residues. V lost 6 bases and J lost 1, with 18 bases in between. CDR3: CASSSRVSARQETQYF. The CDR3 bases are TGTGCCAGCAGTTCCCGAGTAAGCGCCCGCCAAGAGACCCAGTACTTC.

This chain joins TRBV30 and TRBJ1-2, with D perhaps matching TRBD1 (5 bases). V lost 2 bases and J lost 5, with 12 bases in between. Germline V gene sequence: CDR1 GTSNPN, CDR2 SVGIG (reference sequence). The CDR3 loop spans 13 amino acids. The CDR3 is CAWSRGGTYGYTF. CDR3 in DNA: TGTGCCTGGAGTAGGGGCGGTACATATGGCTACACCTTC.

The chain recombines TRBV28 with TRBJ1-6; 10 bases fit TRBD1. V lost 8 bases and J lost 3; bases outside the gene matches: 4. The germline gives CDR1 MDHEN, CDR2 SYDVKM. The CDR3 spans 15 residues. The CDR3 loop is CASGRTGGYNSPLHF. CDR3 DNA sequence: TGTGCCAGCGGACGGACAGGGGGCTATAATTCACCCCTCCACTTT. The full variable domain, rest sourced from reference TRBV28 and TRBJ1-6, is DVKVTQSSRYLVKRTGEKVFLECVQDMDHENMFWYRQDPGLGLRLIYFSYDVKMKEKGDIPEGYSVSREKKERFSLILESASTNQTSMYLCASGRTGGYNSPLHFGNGTRLTVT.

CDR3 in DNA: TGTGCCAGCAGCCAAGATGGGGCTAGCGGGGAGACTCAGACCCAGTACTTC. Translating gives CASSQDGASGETQTQYF. The V call is TRBV4-2, the J call TRBJ2-5; 9 bases map to TRBD2. The CDR3 runs 17 residues. Trimming removed 0 bases from V and 6 bases from J; junction bases left unmatched: 11. From germline, CDR1 is LGHNA and CDR2 YNFKEQ.

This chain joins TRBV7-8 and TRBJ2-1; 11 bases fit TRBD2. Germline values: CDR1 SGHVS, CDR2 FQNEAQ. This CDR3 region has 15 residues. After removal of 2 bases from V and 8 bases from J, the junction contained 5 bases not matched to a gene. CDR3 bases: TGTGCCAGCAGCTTACTAGCGGGGGGTCTAGATGAGCAGTTCTTC. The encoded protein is CASSLLAGGLDEQFF.

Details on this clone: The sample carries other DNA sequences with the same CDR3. The DNA of the CDR3 is TGTGCCAGCAGTTCGACAGGTTATGGCTACACCTTC. It yields the protein CASSSTGYGYTF. This sequence joins TRBV12-3 or TRBV12-4 and TRBJ1-2, with TRBD1 as a possible D gene (6 bases). The V and J ends lost 4 bases and 5 bases respectively, with 8 bases between them. CDR3 size: 12 residues.

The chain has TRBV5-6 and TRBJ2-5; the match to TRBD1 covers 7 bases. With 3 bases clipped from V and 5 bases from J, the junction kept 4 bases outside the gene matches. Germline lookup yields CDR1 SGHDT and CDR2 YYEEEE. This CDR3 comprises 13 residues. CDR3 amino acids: CASSYRGGETQYF. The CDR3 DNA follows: TGTGCCAGCAGCTACAGGGGCGGGGAGACCCAGTACTTC.

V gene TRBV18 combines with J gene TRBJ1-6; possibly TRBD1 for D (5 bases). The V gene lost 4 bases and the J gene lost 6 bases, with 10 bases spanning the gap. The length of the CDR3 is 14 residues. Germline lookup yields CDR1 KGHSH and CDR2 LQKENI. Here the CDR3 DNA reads TGTGCCAGCTCACAACGTCAGGGTAATTCACCCCTCCACTTT. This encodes CASSQRQGNSPLHF.

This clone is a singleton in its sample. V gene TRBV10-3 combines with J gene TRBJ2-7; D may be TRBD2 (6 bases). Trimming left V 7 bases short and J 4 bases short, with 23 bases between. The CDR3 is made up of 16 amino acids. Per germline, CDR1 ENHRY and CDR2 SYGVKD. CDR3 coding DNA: TGTGCCATCACTCAGTCCCTGACTAGTATAGCTTACGAGCAGTACTTC. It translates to CAITQSLTSIAYEQYF.

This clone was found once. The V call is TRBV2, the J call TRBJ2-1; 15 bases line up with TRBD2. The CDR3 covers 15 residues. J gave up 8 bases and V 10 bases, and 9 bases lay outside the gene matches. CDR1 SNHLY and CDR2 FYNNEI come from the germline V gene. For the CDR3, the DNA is TGTGCCACACAACCCGGGACTAGCGGGGGGTATGAGCAGTTCTTC. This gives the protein CATQPGTSGGYEQFF.

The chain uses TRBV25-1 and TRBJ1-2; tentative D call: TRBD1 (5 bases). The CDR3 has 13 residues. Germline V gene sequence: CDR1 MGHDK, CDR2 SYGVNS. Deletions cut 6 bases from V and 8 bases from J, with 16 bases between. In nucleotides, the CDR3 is TGTGCCAGCAGCGACAGATTCCACCACGGCTACACCTTC. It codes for CASSDRFHHGYTF.

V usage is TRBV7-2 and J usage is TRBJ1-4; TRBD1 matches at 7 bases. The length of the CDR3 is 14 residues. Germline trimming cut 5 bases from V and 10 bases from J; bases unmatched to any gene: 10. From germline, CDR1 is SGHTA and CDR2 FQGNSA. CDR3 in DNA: TGTGCCAGCAGCCAAGACAGGGAAGCGGGAAAACTGTTTTTT. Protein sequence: CASSQDREAGKLFF.

CDR3 region: CASSLSGQGFNQPQHF. In DNA form, the CDR3 reads TGTGCCAGCAGTTTATCGGGTCAGGGGTTCAATCAGCCCCAGCATTTT. This rearrangement joins TRBV28 to TRBJ1-5, with D possibly matching TRBD1 (6 bases). The CDR3 is 16 residues long. Trimming took off 1 base at V and 3 bases at J, with 13 bases between the two ends. The germline gives CDR1 MDHEN, CDR2 SYDVKM. The entire variable domain, with the rest obtained from reference TRBV28 and TRBJ1-5, is as follows: DVKVTQSSRYLVKRTGEKVFLECVQDMDHENMFWYRQDPGLGLRLIYFSYDVKMKEKGDIPEGYSVSREKKERFSLILESASTNQTSMYLCASSLSGQGFNQPQHFGDGTRLSIL.

CDR3 sequence reads: CAAGQGAGYGYTF. The CDR3 nucleotides read TGTGCCGCGGGACAGGGGGCTGGCTATGGCTACACCTTC. The chain carries TRBV30 and TRBJ1-2; 12 positions agree with TRBD1. The trim removed 8 bases at V and 4 bases at J, leaving 5 bases unmatched. CDR1 is GTSNPN, CDR2 SVGIG, per germline (reference sequence). The length of the CDR3 is 13 residues.

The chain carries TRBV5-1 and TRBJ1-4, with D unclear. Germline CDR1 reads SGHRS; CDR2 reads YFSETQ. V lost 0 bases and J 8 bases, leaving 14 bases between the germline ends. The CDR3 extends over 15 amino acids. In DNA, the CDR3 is TGCGCCAGCAGCTTGGTTTCTTCCTCTAGGGAAAAACTGTTTTTT. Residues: CASSLVSSSREKLFF.

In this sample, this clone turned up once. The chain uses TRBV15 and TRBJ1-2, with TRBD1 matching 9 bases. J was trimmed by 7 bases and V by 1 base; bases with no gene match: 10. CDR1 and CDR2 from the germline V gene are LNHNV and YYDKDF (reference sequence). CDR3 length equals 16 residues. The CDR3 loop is CATSRATGTGTGGYTF. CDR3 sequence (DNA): TGTGCCACCAGCAGAGCCACCGGGACAGGGACCGGTGGCTACACCTTC.

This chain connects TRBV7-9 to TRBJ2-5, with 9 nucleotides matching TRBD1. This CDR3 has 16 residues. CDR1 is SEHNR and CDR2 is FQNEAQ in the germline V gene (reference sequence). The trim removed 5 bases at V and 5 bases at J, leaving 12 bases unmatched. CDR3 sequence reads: CASSVPTGGFGETQYF. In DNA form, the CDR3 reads TGTGCCAGCAGCGTACCTACAGGGGGCTTTGGTGAGACCCAGTACTTC.

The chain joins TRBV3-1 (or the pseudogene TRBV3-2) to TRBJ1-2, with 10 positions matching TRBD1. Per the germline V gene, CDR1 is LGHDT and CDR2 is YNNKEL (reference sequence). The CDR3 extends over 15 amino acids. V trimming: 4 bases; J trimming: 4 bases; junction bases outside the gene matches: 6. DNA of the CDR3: TGTGCCAGCAGCCCCCGGGACAGGGGAGGCTATGGCTACACCTTC. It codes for CASSPRDRGGYGYTF.

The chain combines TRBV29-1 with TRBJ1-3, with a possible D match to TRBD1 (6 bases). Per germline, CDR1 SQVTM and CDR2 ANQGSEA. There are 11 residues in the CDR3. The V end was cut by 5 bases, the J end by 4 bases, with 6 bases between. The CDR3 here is CSVTGGNTIYF. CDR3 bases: TGCAGCGTTACAGGGGGAAACACCATATATTTT.

As DNA, the CDR3 is TGTGCCAGCACCCAGACAGTTAACTATGGCTACACCTTC. Translation: CASTQTVNYGYTF. The rearrangement joins TRBV5-8 to TRBJ1-2; a weak D match, TRBD1 (5 bases). Trimming removed 6 bases at V and 1 base at J, with 10 bases between. CDR3 length: 13 amino acids. Germline values: CDR1 SGHTS, CDR2 YDEGEE.

The chain's CDR3 is CASSPSGEATGELFF. As DNA, the CDR3 is TGCGCCAGCAGCCCCTCGGGTGAGGCTACCGGGGAGCTGTTTTTT. V is TRBV5-1 and J is TRBJ2-2, with unresolved D. Per germline, CDR1 SGHRS and CDR2 YFSETQ. CDR3 length equals 15 residues. Deletions cut 4 bases from V and 5 bases from J, with 15 bases between.

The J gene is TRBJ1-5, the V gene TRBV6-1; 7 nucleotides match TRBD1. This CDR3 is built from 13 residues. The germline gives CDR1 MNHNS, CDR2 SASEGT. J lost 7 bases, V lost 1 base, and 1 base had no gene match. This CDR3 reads CASSEDRGQPQHF. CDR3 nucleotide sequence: TGTGCCAGCAGTGAAGACAGGGGACAGCCCCAGCATTTT.

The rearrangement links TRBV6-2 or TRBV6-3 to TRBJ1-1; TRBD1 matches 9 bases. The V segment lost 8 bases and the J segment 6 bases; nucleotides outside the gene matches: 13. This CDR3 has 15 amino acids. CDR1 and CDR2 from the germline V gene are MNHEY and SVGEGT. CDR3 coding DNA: TGTGCCAGCTATTACTCGGACAGGGGATCGGCTGAAGCTTTCTTT. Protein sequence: CASYYSDRGSAEAFF.

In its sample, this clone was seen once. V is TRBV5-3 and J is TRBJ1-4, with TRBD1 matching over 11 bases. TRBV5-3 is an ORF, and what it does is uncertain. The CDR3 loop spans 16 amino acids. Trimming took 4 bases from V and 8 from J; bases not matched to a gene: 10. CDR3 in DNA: TGTGCCAGAAGCCAACATTTCCGGGACAGGGGGGAAAAACTGTTTTTT. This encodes CARSQHFRDRGEKLFF.

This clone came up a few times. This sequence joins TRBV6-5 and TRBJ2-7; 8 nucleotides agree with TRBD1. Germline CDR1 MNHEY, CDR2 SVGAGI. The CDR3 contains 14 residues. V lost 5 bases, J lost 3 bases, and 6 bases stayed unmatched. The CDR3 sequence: CASSTPGGRYEQYF. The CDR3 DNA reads TGTGCCAGCAGTACCCCAGGGGGCCGCTACGAGCAGTACTTC.

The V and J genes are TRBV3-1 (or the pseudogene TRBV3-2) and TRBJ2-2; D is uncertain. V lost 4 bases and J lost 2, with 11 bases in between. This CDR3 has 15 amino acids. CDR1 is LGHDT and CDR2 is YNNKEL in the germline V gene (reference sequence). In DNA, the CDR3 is TGTGCCAGCAGCCCGAGGTCCTCCAACACCGGGGAGCTGTTTTTT. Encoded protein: CASSPRSSNTGELFF.